The clone carrying this T cell receptor beta chain was counted between two and nine times. Stable Graves' hyperthyroidism meant no ophthalmopathy progression within 18 months. Diagnoses were made from clinical symptoms, serum measures (thyroxine and TRAb), thyroid ultrasound and orbital computed tomography. This record comes from a study of T cells in Graves' hyperthyroidism and ophthalmopathy. Study details: Before treatment of any kind, peripheral blood was taken at initial diagnosis.

From germline, CDR1 is MNHEY and CDR2 SVGEGT. The ends lost 1 base at V and 1 base at J; junction bases unmatched: 5. This CDR3 has 17 residues. TCR beta CDR3 regions were amplified from RNA transcripts. First-round RT-PCR of the TCR CDR3 relied on the HTBI primer set. TCRdb ran MiXCR on the multiplex PCR reads and lists one entry per CDR3 protein. This table has 700,000 or so distinct CDR3 sequences, roughly 15% appearing once. The receptor was isolated from a man between 18 and 35 years old with Graves' hyperthyroidism. The V and J genes are TRBV6-2 or TRBV6-3 and TRBJ2-3; 10 nucleotides match TRBD2. Sequenced material: blood. CDR3 sequence reads: CASSYFIAGGRTDTQYF. The CDR3 nucleotides are TGTGCCAGCAGTTACTTCATAGCGGGAGGACGCACAGATACGCAGTATTTT.